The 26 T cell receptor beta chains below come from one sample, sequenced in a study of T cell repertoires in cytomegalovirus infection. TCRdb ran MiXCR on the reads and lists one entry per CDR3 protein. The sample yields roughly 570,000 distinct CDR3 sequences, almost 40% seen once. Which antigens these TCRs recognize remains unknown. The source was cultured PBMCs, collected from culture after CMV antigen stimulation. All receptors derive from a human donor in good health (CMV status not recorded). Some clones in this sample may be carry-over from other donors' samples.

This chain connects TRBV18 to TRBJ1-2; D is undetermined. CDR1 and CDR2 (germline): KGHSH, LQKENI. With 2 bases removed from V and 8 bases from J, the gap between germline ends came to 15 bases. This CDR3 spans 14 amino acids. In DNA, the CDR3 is TGTGCCAGCTCACCAGACACGTTCGGACTAGGCTACACCTTC. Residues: CASSPDTFGLGYTF.

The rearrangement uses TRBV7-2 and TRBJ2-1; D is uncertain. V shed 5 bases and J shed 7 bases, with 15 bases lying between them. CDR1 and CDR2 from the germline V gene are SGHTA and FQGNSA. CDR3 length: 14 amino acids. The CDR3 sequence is CASSPNRQRNEQFF. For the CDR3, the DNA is TGTGCCAGCAGCCCTAATCGGCAGAGGAATGAGCAGTTCTTC.

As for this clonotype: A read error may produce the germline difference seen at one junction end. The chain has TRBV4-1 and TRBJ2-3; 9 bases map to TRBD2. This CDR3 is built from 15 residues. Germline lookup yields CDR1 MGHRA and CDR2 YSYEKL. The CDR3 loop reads CASRQDSGRTDTQYF. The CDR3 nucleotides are TGCGCCAGCAGGCAAGATAGCGGGAGAACAGATACGCAGTATTTT.

The CDR3 DNA reads as TGTGCCAGCAGCCCTAACCGACAGGGTTATCGGTCTTTGAATGAGCAGTTCTTC. It encodes CASSPNRQGYRSLNEQFF. This sequence joins TRBV5-6 and TRBJ2-1, with 7 bases that match TRBD1. The CDR3 is 18 residues long. V shed 4 bases and J 7 bases; nucleotides not matched to a gene: 20. CDR1 is SGHDT and CDR2 is YYEEEE in the germline V gene.

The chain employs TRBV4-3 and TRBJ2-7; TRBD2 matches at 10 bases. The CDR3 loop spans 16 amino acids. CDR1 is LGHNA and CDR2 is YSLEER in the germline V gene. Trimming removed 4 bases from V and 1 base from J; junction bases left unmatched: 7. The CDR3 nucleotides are TGCGCCAGCAGCCCGCACCTGACTAGCGGGTCCTACGAGCAGTACTTC. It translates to CASSPHLTSGSYEQYF.

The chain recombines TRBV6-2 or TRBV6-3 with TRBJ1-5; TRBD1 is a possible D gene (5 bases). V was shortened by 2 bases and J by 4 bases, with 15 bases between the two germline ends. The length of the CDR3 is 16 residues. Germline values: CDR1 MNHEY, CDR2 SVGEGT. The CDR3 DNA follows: TGTGCCAGCAGTTACCCGGGACCTCTCGGGAATCAGCCCCAGCATTTT. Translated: CASSYPGPLGNQPQHF.

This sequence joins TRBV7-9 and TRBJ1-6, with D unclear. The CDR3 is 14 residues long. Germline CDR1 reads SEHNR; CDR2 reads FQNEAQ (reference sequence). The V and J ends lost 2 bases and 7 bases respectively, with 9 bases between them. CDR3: CASSLSSTNSPLHF. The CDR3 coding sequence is TGTGCCAGCAGCTTATCGTCCACAAATTCACCCCTCCACTTT.

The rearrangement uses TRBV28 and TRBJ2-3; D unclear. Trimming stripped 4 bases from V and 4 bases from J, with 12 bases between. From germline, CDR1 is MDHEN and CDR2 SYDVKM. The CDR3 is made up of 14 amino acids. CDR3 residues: CASSSPIRADTQYF. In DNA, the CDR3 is TGTGCCAGCAGTTCCCCAATTAGGGCAGATACGCAGTATTTT.

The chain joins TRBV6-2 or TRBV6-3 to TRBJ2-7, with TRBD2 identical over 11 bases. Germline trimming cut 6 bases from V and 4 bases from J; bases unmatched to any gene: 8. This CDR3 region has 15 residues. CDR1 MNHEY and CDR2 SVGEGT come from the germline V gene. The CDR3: CASRKSGLAAYEQYF. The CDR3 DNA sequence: TGTGCCAGCAGGAAATCGGGACTAGCGGCTTACGAGCAGTACTTC.

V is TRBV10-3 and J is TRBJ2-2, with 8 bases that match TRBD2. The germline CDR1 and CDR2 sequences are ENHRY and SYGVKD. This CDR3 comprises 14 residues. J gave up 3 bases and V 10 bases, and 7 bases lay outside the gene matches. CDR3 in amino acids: CATGGADYTGELFF. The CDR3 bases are TGTGCCACGGGGGGGGCGGATTACACCGGGGAGCTGTTTTTT.

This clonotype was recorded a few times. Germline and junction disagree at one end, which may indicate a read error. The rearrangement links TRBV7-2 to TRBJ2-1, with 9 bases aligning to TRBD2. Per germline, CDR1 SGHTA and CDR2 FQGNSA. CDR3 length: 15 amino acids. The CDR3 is CASSLQAGGYTEQFF. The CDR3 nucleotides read TGTGCCAGCAGCTTACAAGCGGGAGGCTACACTGAGCAGTTCTTC.

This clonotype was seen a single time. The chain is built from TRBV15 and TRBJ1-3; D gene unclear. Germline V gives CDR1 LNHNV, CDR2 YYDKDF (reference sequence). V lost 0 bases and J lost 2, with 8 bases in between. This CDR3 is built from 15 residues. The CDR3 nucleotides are TGTGCCACCAGCAGAGATGTCGGGGCTGGAAACACCATATATTTT. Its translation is CATSRDVGAGNTIYF.

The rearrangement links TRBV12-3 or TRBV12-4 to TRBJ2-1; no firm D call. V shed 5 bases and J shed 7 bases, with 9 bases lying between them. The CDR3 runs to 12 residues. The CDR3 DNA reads TGTGCCAGCAGTCCTGTTGGAAATGAGCAGTTCTTC. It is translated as CASSPVGNEQFF.

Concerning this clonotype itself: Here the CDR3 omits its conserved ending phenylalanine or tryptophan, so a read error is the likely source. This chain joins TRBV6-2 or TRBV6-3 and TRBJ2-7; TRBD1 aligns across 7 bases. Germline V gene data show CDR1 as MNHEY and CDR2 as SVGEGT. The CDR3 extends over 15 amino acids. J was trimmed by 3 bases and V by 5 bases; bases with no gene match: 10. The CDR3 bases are TGTGCCAGCAGTCGGGGACAGCTGACCTTCTACGAGCAGTACTTA. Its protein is CASSRGQLTFYEQYL.

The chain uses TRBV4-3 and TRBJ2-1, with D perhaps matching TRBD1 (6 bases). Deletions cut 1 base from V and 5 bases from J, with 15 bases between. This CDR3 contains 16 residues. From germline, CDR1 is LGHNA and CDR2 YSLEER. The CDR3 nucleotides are TGCGCCAGCAGCCAAGCTCTCAGGCAGGGGAACAATGAGCAGTTCTTC. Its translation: CASSQALRQGNNEQFF.

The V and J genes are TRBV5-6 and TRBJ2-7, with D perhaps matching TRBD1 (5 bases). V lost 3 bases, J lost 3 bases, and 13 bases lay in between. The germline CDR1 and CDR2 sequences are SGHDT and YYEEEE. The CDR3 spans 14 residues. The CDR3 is CASSWGPGDYEQYF. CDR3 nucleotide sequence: TGTGCCAGCAGCTGGGGCCCTGGAGACTACGAGCAGTACTTC. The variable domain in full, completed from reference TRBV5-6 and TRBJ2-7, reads DAGVTQSPTHLIKTRGQQVTLRCSPKSGHDTVSWYQQALGQGPQFIFQYYEEEERQRGNFPDRFSGHQFPNYSSELNVNALLLGDSALYLCASSWGPGDYEQYFGPGTRLTVT.

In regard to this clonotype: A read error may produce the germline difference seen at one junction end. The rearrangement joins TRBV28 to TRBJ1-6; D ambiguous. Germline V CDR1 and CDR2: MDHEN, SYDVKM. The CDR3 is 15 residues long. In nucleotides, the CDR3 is TGTGCCAGCACTTTAGGGAGCCCCTATAATTCACCCCTCCACTTT. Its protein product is CASTLGSPYNSPLHF.

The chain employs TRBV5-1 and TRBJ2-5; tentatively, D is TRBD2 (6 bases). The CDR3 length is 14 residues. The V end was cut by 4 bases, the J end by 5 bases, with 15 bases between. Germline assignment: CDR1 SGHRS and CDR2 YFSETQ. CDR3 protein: CASSPSEGVETQYF. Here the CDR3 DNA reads TGCGCCAGCAGCCCTAGCGAGGGCGTGGAGACCCAGTACTTC.

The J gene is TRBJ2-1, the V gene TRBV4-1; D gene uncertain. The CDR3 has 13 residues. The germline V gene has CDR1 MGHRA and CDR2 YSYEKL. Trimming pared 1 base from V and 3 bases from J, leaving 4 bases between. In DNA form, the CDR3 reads TGCGCCAGCAGCCAAGTCCTCTACAATGAGCAGTTCTTC. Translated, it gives CASSQVLYNEQFF.

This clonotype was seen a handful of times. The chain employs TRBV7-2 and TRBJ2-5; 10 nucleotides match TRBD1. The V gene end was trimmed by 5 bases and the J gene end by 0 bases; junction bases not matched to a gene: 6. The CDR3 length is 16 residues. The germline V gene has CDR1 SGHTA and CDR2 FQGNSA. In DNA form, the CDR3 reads TGTGCCAGCAGCGACCGGGACAGGGGACACCAAGAGACCCAGTACTTC. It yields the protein CASSDRDRGHQETQYF.

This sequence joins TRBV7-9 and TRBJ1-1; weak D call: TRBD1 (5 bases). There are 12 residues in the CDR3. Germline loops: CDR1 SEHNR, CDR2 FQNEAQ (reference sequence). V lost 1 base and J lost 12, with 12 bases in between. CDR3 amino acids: CASSLEGSTPFF. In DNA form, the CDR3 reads TGTGCCAGCAGCTTAGAGGGGTCCACTCCTTTCTTT.

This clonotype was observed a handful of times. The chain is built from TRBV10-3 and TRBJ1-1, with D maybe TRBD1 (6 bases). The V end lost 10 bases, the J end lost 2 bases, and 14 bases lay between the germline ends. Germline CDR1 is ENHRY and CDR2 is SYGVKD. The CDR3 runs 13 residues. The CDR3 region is CATAKGGNTEAFF. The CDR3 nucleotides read TGTGCCACCGCGAAAGGGGGAAACACTGAAGCTTTCTTT.

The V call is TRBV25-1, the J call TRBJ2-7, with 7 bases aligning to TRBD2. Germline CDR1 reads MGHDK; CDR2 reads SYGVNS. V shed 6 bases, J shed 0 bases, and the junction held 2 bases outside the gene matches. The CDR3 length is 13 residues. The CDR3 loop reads CASSRDYSYEQYF. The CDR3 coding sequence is TGTGCCAGCAGCCGGGACTACTCCTACGAGCAGTACTTC.

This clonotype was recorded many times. The CDR3 nucleotides read TGCGCCAGCAGCCAAGCAGGGCTAGCGCGGCAAGAGACCCAGTACTTC. The encoded protein is CASSQAGLARQETQYF. V gene TRBV4-3 combines with J gene TRBJ2-5, with D possibly being TRBD2 (6 bases). V lost 1 base and J 2 bases, leaving 14 bases between the germline ends. The germline V gene has CDR1 LGHNA and CDR2 YSLEER. This CDR3 is built from 16 residues.

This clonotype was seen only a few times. This CDR3 reads CASSLRAAPGGGYTF. In nucleotides, the CDR3 is TGTGCCAGCAGCTTAAGGGCAGCCCCAGGAGGTGGCTACACCTTC. This chain uses TRBV7-2 with TRBJ1-2; no definite D call. V shed 2 bases and J shed 7 bases, with 17 bases lying between them. Germline V gene lookup returns CDR1 SGHTA and CDR2 FQGNSA. There are 15 residues in the CDR3.

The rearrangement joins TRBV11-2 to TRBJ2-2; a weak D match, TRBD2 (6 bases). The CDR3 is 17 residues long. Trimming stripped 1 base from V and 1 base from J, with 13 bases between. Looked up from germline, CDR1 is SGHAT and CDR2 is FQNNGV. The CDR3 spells CASSLGIGGENTGELFF. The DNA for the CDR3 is TGTGCCAGCAGCTTAGGCATCGGCGGGGAGAACACCGGGGAGCTGTTTTTT.